What follows describes a single TCR beta chain. Its antigen is as yet unknown. The CDR3 extends over 13 amino acids. Germline CDR1 reads SQVTM; CDR2 reads ANQGSEA. These data belong to a study of CXCR3-negative and CXCR3-positive naive CD8 T cells. The study, taken as a whole, reports: Sequencing showed both naive subsets with comparably high diversity, and memory CD8+ cells much lower.

Through 5' RACE with UMI labels, the TRB cDNA libraries were prepared. TCRdb re-called the 5' RACE reads and gives one entry per CDR3 protein, without DNA. The sample is made up of 35,000 to 50,000 distinct CDR3 sequences, and the top ten hold about 10% of it. Using triplicate sorts, 250,000 to 350,000 cells were collected each time from every CD8+ T cell subset. The gene calls are TRBV29-1 and TRBJ2-7. This receptor was obtained from a human donor in good health. Some clones in this sample may be carry-over from other donors' samples. The sample comprised memory CD8+ T cells from blood. The CDR3 region is CSALDGNSYEQYF.